The next 30 T cell receptor beta chains were all read from a single sample in a study of blood T cell repertoires in COVID-19. Only in-frame clones appear in the TCRdb table, and some are missing; sequencing was by immunoSEQ multiplex PCR. The table has 140,000 to 150,000 clones, about 90% seen once; the top ten hold 1.7%. The sample comprised peripheral blood. These receptors were collected from a woman between 50 and 59 years old with acute or convalescent COVID-19.

The chain couples TRBV28 to TRBJ2-5; TRBD2 agrees at 11 bases. The CDR3 length is 16 residues. V dropped 6 bases and J dropped 5; count of bases not matched to a gene: 11. From germline, CDR1 is MDHEN and CDR2 SYDVKM. In nucleotides, the CDR3 is TGTGCCAGCAGACCAATACTAGCGGGGGCCGGCGAGACCCAGTACTTC. Residues: CASRPILAGAGETQYF.

DNA of the CDR3: TGTGCCAGCAGCGTAGGAGCCGGACAGGGGTTTAACGAGCAGTACTTC. Amino acids: CASSVGAGQGFNEQYF. The rearrangement joins TRBV9 to TRBJ2-7, with TRBD1 identical over 9 bases. The CDR3 has 16 residues. V lost 0 bases, J lost 5 bases, and 9 bases stayed unmatched. In germline, CDR1 is SGDLS, CDR2 YYNGEE.

The chain has TRBV9 and TRBJ1-2, with D possibly being TRBD1 (6 bases). V was clipped by 0 bases and J by 6 bases, with 18 bases between them. Per the germline V gene, CDR1 is SGDLS and CDR2 is YYNGEE. This CDR3 has 16 residues. For the CDR3, the DNA is TGTGCCAGCAGCGTAGCCGCAGGGACCAGGGGCGATGGCTACACCTTC. As protein: CASSVAAGTRGDGYTF.

The CDR3 DNA follows: TGTGCCAGCAGTCCCAGAATAAGCAATCAGCCCCAGCATTTT. This gives the protein CASSPRISNQPQHF. This chain uses TRBV6-4 with TRBJ1-5; D call uncertain. There are 14 residues in the CDR3. V was cut by 5 bases and J by 1 base, with 9 bases left in between. Germline lookup yields CDR1 MRHNA and CDR2 SNTAGT.

The count of this clone is one. The chain joins TRBV4-1 to TRBJ2-7; 11 nucleotides line up with TRBD2. With 4 bases clipped from V and 1 base from J, the junction kept 6 bases outside the gene matches. The CDR3 loop spans 16 amino acids. From germline, CDR1 is MGHRA and CDR2 YSYEKL. Here the CDR3 reads CASSPSIAGGSYEQYF. Here the CDR3 DNA reads TGCGCCAGCAGCCCGTCAATAGCGGGAGGGTCCTACGAGCAGTACTTC.

This clone came up a few times. The chain employs TRBV7-6 and TRBJ1-5; tentatively, D is TRBD1 (5 bases). The CDR3 spans 15 residues. Germline assignment: CDR1 SGHVS and CDR2 FNYEAQ. The V end lost 2 bases, the J end lost 3 bases, and 11 bases lay between the germline ends. The CDR3 DNA is TGTGCCAGCAGCTTACAGTCAGGGCTCAATCAGCCCCAGCATTTT. Protein: CASSLQSGLNQPQHF. The whole variable domain, remainder taken from reference TRBV7-6 and TRBJ1-5, is GAGVSQSPRYKVTKRGQDVALRCDPISGHVSLYWYRQALGQGPEFLTYFNYEAQQDKSGLPNDRFSAERPEGSISTLTIQRTEQRDSAMYRCASSLQSGLNQPQHFGDGTRLSIL.

The chain is built from TRBV3-1 (or the pseudogene TRBV3-2) and TRBJ1-4; 7 bases are a match to TRBD1. CDR1 is LGHDT and CDR2 is YNNKEL in the germline V gene (reference sequence). This CDR3 spans 17 amino acids. The trim removed 0 bases at V and 10 bases at J, leaving 14 bases unmatched. The DNA for the CDR3 is TGTGCCAGCAGCCAAGATCGAGGACACAGGGGAGACGGAAAACTGTTTTTT. It translates to CASSQDRGHRGDGKLFF.

This sequence joins TRBV4-2 and TRBJ1-3; D is possibly TRBD1 (6 bases). The germline V gene encodes CDR1 LGHNA and CDR2 YNFKEQ. V gave up 0 bases and J gave up 1 base, with 13 bases separating them. The CDR3 sequence is 17 residues long. CDR3 nucleotide sequence: TGTGCCAGCAGCCAAGACTCGACAGGACGATCTGGAAACACCATATATTTT. Protein: CASSQDSTGRSGNTIYF.

V gene TRBV6-5 combines with J gene TRBJ1-3, with TRBD1 matching 7 bases. This CDR3 has 14 residues. Trimming took 8 bases from V and 3 from J; bases not matched to a gene: 7. Germline V CDR1 and CDR2: MNHEY, SVGAGI. The CDR3 bases are TGTGCCAGCTCCACTGGGACAGTTGGAAACACCATATATTTT. Protein product: CASSTGTVGNTIYF.

This rearrangement joins TRBV7-9 to TRBJ1-2; D remains ambiguous. Germline CDR1 reads SEHNR; CDR2 reads FQNEAQ (reference sequence). The ends were cut back, 5 bases at V and 4 bases at J, with 14 bases in the middle. The CDR3 covers 14 residues. As DNA, the CDR3 is TGTGCCAGCAGCCTCGGGTTTCAGTTCTATGGCTACACCTTC. Residues: CASSLGFQFYGYTF.

The chain employs TRBV2 and TRBJ1-1; 9 nucleotides match TRBD1. This CDR3 region has 14 residues. The germline gives CDR1 SNHLY, CDR2 FYNNEI. Unmatched junction bases numbered 1, after V lost 1 base and J lost 4 bases. The CDR3 DNA sequence: TGTGCCAGCAGTGAAGTGACAGGGGGCACTGAAGCTTTCTTT. It yields the protein CASSEVTGGTEAFF.

This clone turned up a few times. The chain recombines TRBV6-5 with TRBJ2-1; TRBD2 agrees at 8 bases. The CDR3 contains 15 residues. The J segment lost 0 bases and the V segment lost 7 bases, leaving 5 bases of the junction unmatched. Germline CDR1 is MNHEY and CDR2 is SVGAGI. The CDR3 reads CASTRAGVSYNEQFF. CDR3 nucleotides: TGTGCCAGCACGCGAGCGGGAGTCTCCTACAATGAGCAGTTCTTC.

The V gene is TRBV19, the J gene TRBJ2-5; D might be TRBD1 (5 bases). CDR3 length equals 13 residues. The germline V gene has CDR1 LNHDA and CDR2 SQIVND (reference sequence). V shed 3 bases and J shed 5 bases, with 10 bases lying between them. The CDR3 DNA reads TGTGCCAGTAGTATTGGCAGGGATGAGACCCAGTACTTC. Translation gives CASSIGRDETQYF.

This chain connects TRBV5-1 to TRBJ1-2, with 9 bases that match TRBD1. Looked up from germline, CDR1 is SGHRS and CDR2 is YFSETQ. The V and J ends lost 0 bases and 2 bases, in that order; junction bases with no gene match: 2. CDR3 size: 15 residues. CDR3 in amino acids: CASSLVGTGNYGYTF. CDR3 DNA: TGCGCCAGCAGCTTGGTCGGGACAGGGAACTATGGCTACACCTTC.

V usage is TRBV7-3 and J usage is TRBJ1-4, with 7 bases identical to TRBD1. V dropped 3 bases and J dropped 8; count of bases not matched to a gene: 6. The CDR3 has 14 residues. The germline CDR1 and CDR2 sequences are SGHTA and FQGTGA. The DNA for the CDR3 is TGTGCCAGCAGCTTTACAGGGGCGAAAGAAAAACTGTTTTTT. Its translation: CASSFTGAKEKLFF.

The chain joins TRBV23-1 to TRBJ1-4; D remains unclear. TRBV23-1 is assigned to the ORF class and has an uncertain function. The CDR3 totals 19 residues. Between the trimmed V and J ends, which lost 3 bases and 0 bases, there was a span of 20 bases. CDR3 region: CASSHILVRDWATNEKLFF. The DNA of the CDR3 is TGCGCCAGCAGTCATATTCTGGTACGGGATTGGGCAACTAATGAAAAACTGTTTTTT.

The chain combines TRBV19 with TRBJ2-5, with 11 bases that match TRBD2. Germline V gene sequence: CDR1 LNHDA, CDR2 SQIVND (reference sequence). V shed 5 bases and J 6 bases; nucleotides not matched to a gene: 14. CDR3 length: 17 amino acids. CDR3 protein: CASSVQGTSGGGQTQYF. CDR3 in DNA: TGTGCCAGTAGTGTCCAAGGGACTAGCGGAGGGGGACAGACCCAGTACTTC.

This chain connects TRBV7-2 to TRBJ1-5; TRBD1 might be the D (6 bases). Germline lookup yields CDR1 SGHTA and CDR2 FQGNSA. The germline V and J ends were trimmed by 3 bases and 2 bases, with 11 bases remaining between them. This CDR3 contains 15 residues. CDR3 bases: TGTGCCAGCAGCTTCTCCTCAGGGGGCAATCAGCCCCAGCATTTT. Encoded protein: CASSFSSGGNQPQHF.

V is TRBV6-5 and J is TRBJ2-5; D possibly corresponds to TRBD1 (6 bases). The ends were cut back, 5 bases at V and 2 bases at J, with 15 bases in the middle. The CDR3 length is 15 residues. CDR1 and CDR2 from the germline V gene are MNHEY and SVGAGI. This CDR3 reads CASSNNRGGQETQYF. CDR3 nucleotides: TGTGCCAGCAGTAACAATAGAGGGGGACAAGAGACCCAGTACTTC.

The chain couples TRBV5-1 to TRBJ1-4, with 7 bases fitting TRBD1. The germline CDR1 and CDR2 sequences are SGHRS and YFSETQ. The length of the CDR3 is 14 residues. V lost 7 bases and J lost 1; bases outside the gene matches: 4. CDR3 sequence (DNA): TGCGCCAGCCGGACAGGAGGAACTAATGAAAAACTGTTTTTT. This gives the protein CASRTGGTNEKLFF.

The chain has TRBV7-9 and TRBJ2-7; 7 nucleotides agree with TRBD1. Germline values: CDR1 SEHNR, CDR2 FQNEAQ (reference sequence). The CDR3 is 14 amino acids. V shed 0 bases, J shed 3 bases, and the junction held 2 bases outside the gene matches. CDR3 DNA sequence: TGTGCCAGCAGCTTAGCGGGGGACAGCTACGAGCAGTACTTC. Its protein product is CASSLAGDSYEQYF.

The gene calls are TRBV5-1 and TRBJ1-2, with D perhaps matching TRBD1 (5 bases). From germline, CDR1 is SGHRS and CDR2 YFSETQ. The CDR3 covers 14 residues. Between the trimmed V and J ends, which lost 0 bases and 5 bases, there was a span of 11 bases. The CDR3 reads CASSLDRGGYGYTF. CDR3 coding DNA: TGCGCCAGCAGCTTGGATCGGGGGGGATATGGCTACACCTTC.

This clone was recorded once. V gene TRBV7-2 combines with J gene TRBJ1-2, with D maybe TRBD1 (5 bases). Trimming took 0 bases from V and 4 from J, leaving 9 bases between them. This CDR3 region has 14 residues. From germline, CDR1 is SGHTA and CDR2 FQGNSA. CDR3 nucleotides: TGTGCCAGCAGCTTAGCAGGGGTCGGCTATGGCTACACCTTC. Its translation is CASSLAGVGYGYTF.

V is TRBV7-9 and J is TRBJ1-1, with a weak D call TRBD1 (5 bases). The V gene lost 5 bases and the J gene lost 5 bases, with 18 bases spanning the gap. Looked up from germline, CDR1 is SEHNR and CDR2 is FQNEAQ (reference sequence). The CDR3 is 15 amino acids. This CDR3 reads CASSPFWGRGTEAFF. The CDR3 nucleotides read TGTGCCAGCAGCCCCTTTTGGGGACGGGGGACTGAAGCTTTCTTT.

The genes are TRBV7-3 and TRBJ1-1; D is uncertain. The V gene lost 0 bases and the J gene lost 5 bases, with 10 bases spanning the gap. Germline V gene lookup returns CDR1 SGHTA and CDR2 FQGTGA. This CDR3 region has 14 residues. The CDR3 protein is CASSLTGRRTEAFF. For the CDR3, the DNA is TGTGCCAGCAGCTTAACAGGGAGGCGGACTGAAGCTTTCTTT.

The V gene is TRBV7-6, the J gene TRBJ1-1, with D maybe TRBD1 (6 bases). Per the germline V gene, CDR1 is SGHVS and CDR2 is FNYEAQ. Trimming shortened V by 4 bases and J by 4 bases, and 10 bases separated the two germline ends. This CDR3 has 13 amino acids. The CDR3 DNA is TGTGCCAGCAGCTCAACAGGGATCACTGAAGCTTTCTTT. Amino acids: CASSSTGITEAFF.

V and J are TRBV3-1 (or the pseudogene TRBV3-2) and TRBJ2-5; D gene ambiguous. V gave up 1 base and J gave up 2 bases, with 11 bases separating them. This CDR3 comprises 15 residues. The germline V gene encodes CDR1 LGHDT and CDR2 YNNKEL (reference sequence). CDR3 sequence (DNA): TGTGCCAGCAGCCAAGCTCTAGTCGCGCAAGAGACCCAGTACTTC. This gives the protein CASSQALVAQETQYF.

This chain joins TRBV7-9 and TRBJ1-2, with 9 bases matching TRBD1. V lost 3 bases and J lost 6; bases outside the gene matches: 8. Germline CDR1 SEHNR, CDR2 FQNEAQ (reference sequence). The CDR3 totals 15 residues. CDR3 protein: CASSLTGTGPHGYTF. DNA for the CDR3: TGTGCCAGCAGCTTGACCGGGACAGGGCCTCATGGCTACACCTTC.

This chain uses TRBV5-1 with TRBJ2-7; 8 bases are a match to TRBD2. The CDR3 length is 15 residues. Unmatched junction bases numbered 6, after V lost 4 bases and J lost 0 bases. Germline V gene lookup returns CDR1 SGHRS and CDR2 YFSETQ. The CDR3 region is CASSGVAGSSYEQYF. CDR3 DNA sequence: TGCGCCAGCAGCGGTGTAGCGGGGAGCTCCTACGAGCAGTACTTC.

The genes are TRBV7-3 and TRBJ1-2; D may be TRBD1 (6 bases). The CDR3 contains 13 residues. CDR1 and CDR2 (germline): SGHTA, FQGTGA. V shed 2 bases and J shed 9 bases, with 13 bases lying between them. The CDR3 DNA follows: TGTGCCAGCAGCTTAGACCAGGGGACAAGCTACACCTTC. It translates to CASSLDQGTSYTF. Full variable domain (missing parts from reference TRBV7-3 and TRBJ1-2): GAGVSQTPSNKVTEKGKYVELRCDPISGHTALYWYRQSLGQGPEFLIYFQGTGAADDSGLPNDRFFAVRPEGSVSTLKIQRTERGDSAVYLCASSLDQGTSYTFGSGTRLTVV.